This TCR beta chain was sequenced in a study of blood T cells in healthy people across ages. The CDR3 contains 11 residues. V lost 4 bases and J lost 3, with 7 bases in between. CDR1 is SQVTM and CDR2 is ANQGSEA in the germline V gene. Primers used in a second PCR of roughly 6 to 11 cycles were a sample-barcoded 5' primer and a J-beta primer mix. TCRdb recomputed calls from the 5' RACE reads with MiXCR, one row per CDR3 protein. The sample includes 650,000 to 700,000 distinct CDR3 sequences, around 50% of them seen just once. This clonotype was counted many times. This TCR derives from a woman of 80 years or more in good health. Sequenced input: blood. The J gene is TRBJ2-7, the V gene TRBV29-1; no definite D call. The CDR3: CSVAEVYEQYF. CDR3 in DNA: TGCAGCGTTGCTGAGGTCTACGAGCAGTACTTC.